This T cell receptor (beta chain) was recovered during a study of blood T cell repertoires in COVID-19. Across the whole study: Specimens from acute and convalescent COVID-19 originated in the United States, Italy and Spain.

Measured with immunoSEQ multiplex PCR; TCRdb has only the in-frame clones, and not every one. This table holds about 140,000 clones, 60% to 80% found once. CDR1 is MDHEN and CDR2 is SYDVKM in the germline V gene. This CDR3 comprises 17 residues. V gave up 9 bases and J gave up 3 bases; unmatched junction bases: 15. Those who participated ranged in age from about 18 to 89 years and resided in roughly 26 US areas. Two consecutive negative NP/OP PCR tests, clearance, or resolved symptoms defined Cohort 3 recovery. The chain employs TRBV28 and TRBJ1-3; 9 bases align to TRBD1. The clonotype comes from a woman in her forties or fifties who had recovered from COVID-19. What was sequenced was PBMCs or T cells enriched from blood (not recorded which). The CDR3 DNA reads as TGTGCCAGTGGTCCGGGACAGGGACTACGATTTGGAAACACCATATATTTT. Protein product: CASGPGQGLRFGNTIYF.